This T cell receptor (beta chain) was sequenced during a study of CD8+ T cells in alopecia areata. Overall study findings and caveats: Elevated clonality characterized lesional scalp relative to normal scalp, particularly in alopecia totalis/universalis.

This clone appeared a few times. Its antigen is as yet unknown. RNA was isolated and reverse transcribed to cDNA, the sequencing template. The protocol was immunoSEQ multiplex PCR, while the TCRdb copy is restricted to in-frame clones and leaves out a portion. The sample has 90,000 to 150,000 clones, 35% to 40% seen once; the top ten hold 3.1%. It was from alopecia areata patients that lesional scalp punch biopsies and peripheral blood were collected. Researchers picked out CD4+ and CD8+ T cells from PBMCs by sorting. The specimen sequenced was CD4+ T cells sorted from blood. This TCR was sampled from a human donor with alopecia areata.

The CDR3 nucleotides are TGCAGCGTTGACGGTCAGGGGAACTACGAGCAGTACTTC. Encoded protein: CSVDGQGNYEQYF. J is TRBJ2-7 and V is TRBV29-1, with D possibly being TRBD1 (6 bases). The V gene lost 3 bases and the J gene lost 3 bases, with 12 bases spanning the gap. The CDR3 loop spans 13 amino acids. CDR1 SQVTM and CDR2 ANQGSEA come from the germline V gene.